The entry below describes one TCR beta chain. The antigen remains undetermined. These data belong to a study of Tregs in tolerant kidney transplant recipients. Regarding the study as a whole: Activated donor B cell expansion appeared to reveal the most relevant donor-specific TCRbeta repertoire.

Germline values: CDR1 SNHLY, CDR2 FYNNEI. CDR3 length equals 18 residues. The J segment lost 3 bases and the V segment lost 6 bases, leaving 9 bases of the junction unmatched. The repertoire was sequenced with immunoSEQ multiplex PCR; TCRdb's copy has only in-frame clones and lacks some. The profile shows about 240,000 clones, about four fifths of them singletons. Material: CD4+ T cells from blood. The TCR was taken from a human donor in good health. V is TRBV2 and J is TRBJ2-1; 15 nucleotides align to TRBD2. The CDR3 sequence is CASRAGLAGGSDYNEQFF. The CDR3 DNA reads as TGTGCCAGCAGAGCGGGACTAGCGGGGGGATCGGACTACAATGAGCAGTTCTTC.